This T cell receptor beta chain comes out of a study of blood T cell repertoires in COVID-19. In the study overall: The United States, Italy and Spain were the sources of the acute and convalescent COVID-19 samples. Sample material is recorded as cDNA or gDNA derived from T cells, B-cell-depleted T cells, or PBMCs.

CDR1 and CDR2 (germline): MNHEY, SMNVEV (reference sequence). Between the trimmed V and J ends, which lost 4 bases and 2 bases, there was a span of 17 bases. The CDR3 totals 16 residues. In the authors' methods: By means of reference gene primer amplification, nucleated cell counts were estimated. Generated by immunoSEQ multiplex PCR, the TCRdb table keeps only in-frame clones and is missing some. The V and J calls and clone size are taken from that table; D and trimming were inferred from the DNA. There are almost 200,000 clones in the sample; roughly nine tenths occur only once, and about 0.72% lies in the top ten.

This TCR came from a woman in her 70s with acute or convalescent COVID-19. What was sequenced was peripheral blood. The J gene is TRBJ2-5, the V gene TRBV27; D is perhaps TRBD2 (5 bases). The CDR3 protein is CASSSPSLASQETQYF. The CDR3 bases are TGTGCCAGCAGTTCCCCGAGTCTAGCCAGTCAAGAGACCCAGTACTTC.